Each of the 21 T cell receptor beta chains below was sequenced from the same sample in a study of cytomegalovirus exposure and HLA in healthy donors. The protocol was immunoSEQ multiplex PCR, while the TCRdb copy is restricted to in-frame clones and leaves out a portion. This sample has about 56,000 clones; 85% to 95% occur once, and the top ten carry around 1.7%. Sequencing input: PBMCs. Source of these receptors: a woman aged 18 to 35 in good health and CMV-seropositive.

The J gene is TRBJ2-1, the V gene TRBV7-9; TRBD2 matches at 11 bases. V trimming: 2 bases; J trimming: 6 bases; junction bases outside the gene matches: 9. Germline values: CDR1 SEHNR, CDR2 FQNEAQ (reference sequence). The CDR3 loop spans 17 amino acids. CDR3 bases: TGTGCCAGCAGCTTACCGATAACTAGCGGGGGTGTCAATGAGCAGTTCTTC. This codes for CASSLPITSGGVNEQFF.

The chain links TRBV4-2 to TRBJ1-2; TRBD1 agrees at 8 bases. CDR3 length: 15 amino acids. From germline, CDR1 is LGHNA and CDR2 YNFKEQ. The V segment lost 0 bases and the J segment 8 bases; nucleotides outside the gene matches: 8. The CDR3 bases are TGTGCCAGCAGCCAAGAAAAGTGGACAGGGAAGGGCTACACCTTC. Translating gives CASSQEKWTGKGYTF.

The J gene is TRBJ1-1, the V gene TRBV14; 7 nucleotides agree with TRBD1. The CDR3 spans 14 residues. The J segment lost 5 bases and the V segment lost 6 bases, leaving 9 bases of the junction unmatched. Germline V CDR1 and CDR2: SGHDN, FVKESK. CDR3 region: CASSHRGQRTEAFF. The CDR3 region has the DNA TGTGCCAGCAGTCACAGGGGTCAAAGAACTGAAGCTTTCTTT.

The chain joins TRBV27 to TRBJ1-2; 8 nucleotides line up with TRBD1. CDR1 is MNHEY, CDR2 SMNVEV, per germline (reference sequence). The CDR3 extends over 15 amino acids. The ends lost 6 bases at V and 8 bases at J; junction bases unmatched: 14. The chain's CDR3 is CASSTAGQGGGGYTF. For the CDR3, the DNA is TGTGCCAGCAGCACCGCTGGACAGGGTGGCGGAGGCTACACCTTC.

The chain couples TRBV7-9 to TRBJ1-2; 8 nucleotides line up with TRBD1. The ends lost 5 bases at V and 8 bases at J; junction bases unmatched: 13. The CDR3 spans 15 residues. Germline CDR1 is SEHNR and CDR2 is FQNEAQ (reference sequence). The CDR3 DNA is TGTGCCAGCAGCAAATCGGACAGGGCGGCGTGGGGCTACACCTTC. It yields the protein CASSKSDRAAWGYTF. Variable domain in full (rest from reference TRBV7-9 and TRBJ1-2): DTGVSQNPRHKITKRGQNVTFRCDPISEHNRLYWYRQTLGQGPEFLTYFQNEAQLEKSRLLSDRFSAERPKGSFSTLEIQRTEQGDSAMYLCASSKSDRAAWGYTFGSGTRLTVV.

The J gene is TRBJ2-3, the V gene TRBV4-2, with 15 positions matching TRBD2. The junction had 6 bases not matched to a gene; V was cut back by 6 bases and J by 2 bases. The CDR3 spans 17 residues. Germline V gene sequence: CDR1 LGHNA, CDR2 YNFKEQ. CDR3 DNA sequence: TGTGCCAGCAGTCGGACTAGCGGGGGGGAGAACACAGATACGCAGTATTTT. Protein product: CASSRTSGGENTDTQYF.

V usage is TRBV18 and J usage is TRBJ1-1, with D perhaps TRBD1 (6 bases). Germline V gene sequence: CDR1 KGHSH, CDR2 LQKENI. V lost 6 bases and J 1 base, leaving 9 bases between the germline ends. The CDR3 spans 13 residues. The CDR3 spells CASSSDRNTEAFF. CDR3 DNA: TGTGCCAGCTCGTCGGACAGGAACACTGAAGCTTTCTTT.

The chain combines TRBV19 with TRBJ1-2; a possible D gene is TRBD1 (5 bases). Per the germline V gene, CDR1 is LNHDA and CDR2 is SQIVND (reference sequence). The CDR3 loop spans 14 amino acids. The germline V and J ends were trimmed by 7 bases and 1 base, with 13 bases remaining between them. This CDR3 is CASTTDILNYGYTF. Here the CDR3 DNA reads TGTGCCAGTACCACGGACATTCTTAACTATGGCTACACCTTC. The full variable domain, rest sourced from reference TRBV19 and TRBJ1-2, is DGGITQSPKYLFRKEGQNVTLSCEQNLNHDAMYWYRQDPGQGLRLIYYSQIVNDFQKGDIAEGYSVSREKKESFPLTVTSAQKNPTAFYLCASTTDILNYGYTFGSGTRLTVV.

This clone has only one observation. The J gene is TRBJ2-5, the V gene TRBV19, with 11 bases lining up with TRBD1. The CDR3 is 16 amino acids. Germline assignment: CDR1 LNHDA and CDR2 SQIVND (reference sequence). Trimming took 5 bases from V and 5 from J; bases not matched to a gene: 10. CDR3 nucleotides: TGTGCCAGTAGTGCCGGACAGGGGGCGCGGGGGGAGACCCAGTACTTC. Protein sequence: CASSAGQGARGETQYF.

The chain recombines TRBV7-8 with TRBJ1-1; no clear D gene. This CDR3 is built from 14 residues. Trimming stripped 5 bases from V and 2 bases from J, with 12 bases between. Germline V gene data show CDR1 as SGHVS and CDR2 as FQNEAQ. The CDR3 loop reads CASSRGSTNTEAFF. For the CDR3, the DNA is TGTGCCAGCAGCCGAGGATCTACCAACACTGAAGCTTTCTTT. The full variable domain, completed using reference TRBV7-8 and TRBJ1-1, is GAGVSQSPRYKVAKRGQDVALRCDPISGHVSLFWYQQALGQGPEFLTYFQNEAQLDKSGLPSDRFFAERPEGSVSTLKIQRTQQEDSAVYLCASSRGSTNTEAFFGQGTRLTVV.

The CDR3 coding sequence is TGTGCCAGCAGGCGGGGCGAGTATGGCTACACCTTC. This encodes CASRRGEYGYTF. J is TRBJ1-2 and V is TRBV2; weak D call: TRBD1 (5 bases). The germline V gene has CDR1 SNHLY and CDR2 FYNNEI. This CDR3 region has 12 residues. Between the trimmed V and J ends, which lost 6 bases and 5 bases, there was a span of 10 bases.

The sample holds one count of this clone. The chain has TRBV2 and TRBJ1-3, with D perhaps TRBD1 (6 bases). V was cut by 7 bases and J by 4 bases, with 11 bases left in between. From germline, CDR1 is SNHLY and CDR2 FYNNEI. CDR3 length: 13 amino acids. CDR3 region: CASTPGTGNTIYF. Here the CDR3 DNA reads TGTGCCAGCACTCCAGGGACAGGAAACACCATATATTTT. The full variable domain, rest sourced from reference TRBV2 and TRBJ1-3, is EPEVTQTPSHQVTQMGQEVILRCVPISNHLYFYWYRQILGQKVEFLVSFYNNEISEKSEIFDDQFSVERPDGSNFTLKIRSTKLEDSAMYFCASTPGTGNTIYFGEGSWLTVV.

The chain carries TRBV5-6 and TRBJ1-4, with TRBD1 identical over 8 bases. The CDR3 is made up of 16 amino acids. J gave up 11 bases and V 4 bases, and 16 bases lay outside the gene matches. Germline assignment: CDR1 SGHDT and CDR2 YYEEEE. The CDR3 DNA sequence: TGTGCCAGCAGCCCGGGCCCCCAGGGGGCGGAGAGGAAACTGTTTTTT. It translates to CASSPGPQGAERKLFF.

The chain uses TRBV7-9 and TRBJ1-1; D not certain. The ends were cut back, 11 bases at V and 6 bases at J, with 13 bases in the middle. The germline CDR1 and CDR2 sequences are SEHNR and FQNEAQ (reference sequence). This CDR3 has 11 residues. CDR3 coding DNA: TGTGCCTCGGCCTTAGCCCCTGAAGCTTTCTTT. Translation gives CASALAPEAFF.

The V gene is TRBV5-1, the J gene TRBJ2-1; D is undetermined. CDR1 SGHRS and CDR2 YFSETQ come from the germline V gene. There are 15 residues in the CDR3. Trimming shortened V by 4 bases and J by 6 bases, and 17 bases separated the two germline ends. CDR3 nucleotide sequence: TGCGCCAGCAGCGAGCACGTGACGGGTGGCAATGAGCAGTTCTTC. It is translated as CASSEHVTGGNEQFF.

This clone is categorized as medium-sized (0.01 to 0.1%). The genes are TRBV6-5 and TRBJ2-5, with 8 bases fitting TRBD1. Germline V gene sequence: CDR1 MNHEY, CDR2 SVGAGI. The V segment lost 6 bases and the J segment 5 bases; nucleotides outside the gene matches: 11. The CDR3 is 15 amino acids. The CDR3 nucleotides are TGTGCCAGCAGCTTCCTCCAGGGGGCCGGGGAGACCCAGTACTTC. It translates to CASSFLQGAGETQYF.

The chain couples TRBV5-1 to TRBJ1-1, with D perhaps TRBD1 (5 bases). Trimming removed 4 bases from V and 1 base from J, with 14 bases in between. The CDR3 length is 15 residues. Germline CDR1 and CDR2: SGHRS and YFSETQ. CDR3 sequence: CASSELGQANTEAFF. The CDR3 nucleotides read TGCGCCAGCAGCGAATTAGGACAAGCGAACACTGAAGCTTTCTTT. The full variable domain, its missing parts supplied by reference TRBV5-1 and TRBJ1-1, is KAGVTQTPRYLIKTRGQQVTLSCSPISGHRSVSWYQQTPGQGLQFLFEYFSETQRNKGNFPGRFSGRQFSNSRSEMNVSTLELGDSALYLCASSELGQANTEAFFGQGTRLTVV.

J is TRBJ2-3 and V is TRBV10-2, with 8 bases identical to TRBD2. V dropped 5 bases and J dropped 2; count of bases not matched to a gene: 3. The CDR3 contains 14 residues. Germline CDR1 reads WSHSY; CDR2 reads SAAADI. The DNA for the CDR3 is TGCGCCAGCAGTCGGGGGGGTGACACAGATACGCAGTATTTT. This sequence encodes CASSRGGDTDTQYF.

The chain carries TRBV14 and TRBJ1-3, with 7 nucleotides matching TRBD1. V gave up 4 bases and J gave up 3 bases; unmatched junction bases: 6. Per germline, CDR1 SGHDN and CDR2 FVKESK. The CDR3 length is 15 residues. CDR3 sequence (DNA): TGTGCCAGCAGCCGGTACAGGGGTGGTGGAAACACCATATATTTT. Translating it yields CASSRYRGGGNTIYF. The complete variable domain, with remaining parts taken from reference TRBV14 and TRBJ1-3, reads EAGVTQFPSHSVIEKGQTVTLRCDPISGHDNLYWYRRVMGKEIKFLLHFVKESKQDESGMPNNRFLAERTGGTYSTLKVQPAELEDSGVYFCASSRYRGGGNTIYFGEGSWLTVV.

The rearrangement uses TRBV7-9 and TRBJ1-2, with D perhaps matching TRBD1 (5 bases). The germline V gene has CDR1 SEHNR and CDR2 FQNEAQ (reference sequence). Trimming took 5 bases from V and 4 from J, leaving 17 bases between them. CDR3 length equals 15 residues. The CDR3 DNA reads TGTGCCAGCAGCCTCGAGACAGCTCTTAGCTATGGCTACACCTTC. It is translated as CASSLETALSYGYTF.

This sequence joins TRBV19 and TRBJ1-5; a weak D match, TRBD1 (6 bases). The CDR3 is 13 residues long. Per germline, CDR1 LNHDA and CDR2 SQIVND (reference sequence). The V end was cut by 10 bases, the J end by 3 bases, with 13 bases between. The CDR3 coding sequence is TGTGCCACTAGGGGGGGGGCCAATCAGCCCCAGCATTTT. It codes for CATRGGANQPQHF.